These 31 T cell receptor beta chains share one sample of origin, sequenced in a study of blood T cell repertoires in COVID-19. Libraries were prepared by immunoSEQ multiplex PCR; TCRdb keeps only in-frame clonotypes and omits some of them. The sample has roughly 140,000 clones; 85% are singletons. Material: PBMCs or T cells enriched from blood (not recorded which). These receptors came from a woman between 35 and 50 years old who had recovered from COVID-19.

The chain carries TRBV30 and TRBJ1-2; TRBD1 is a possible D gene (5 bases). The CDR3 has 14 amino acids. V was trimmed by 0 bases and J by 4 bases, leaving 12 bases between them. CDR1 and CDR2 from the germline V gene are GTSNPN and SVGIG (reference sequence). The CDR3 nucleotides are TGTGCCTGGAGTGTACAGGCCTCGGGCTATGGCTACACCTTC. Translation: CAWSVQASGYGYTF.

The chain employs TRBV29-1 and TRBJ1-5; 8 bases line up with TRBD1. The length of the CDR3 is 12 residues. Per germline, CDR1 SQVTM and CDR2 ANQGSEA. V was pared by 4 bases and J by 4 bases, with 0 bases of the junction left unmatched. The CDR3 here is CSVGQGNQPQHF. The CDR3 region has the DNA TGCAGCGTTGGACAGGGGAATCAGCCCCAGCATTTT. The full variable domain, with the rest looked up from reference TRBV29-1 and TRBJ1-5, is SAVISQKPSRDICQRGTSLTIQCQVDSQVTMMFWYRQQPGQSLTLIATANQGSEATYESGFVIDKFPISRPNLTFSTLTVSNMSPEDSSIYLCSVGQGNQPQHFGDGTRLSIL.

The chain uses TRBV25-1 and TRBJ2-1; no reliable D call. Germline V gene lookup returns CDR1 MGHDK and CDR2 SYGVNS. The CDR3 contains 13 residues. V gave up 5 bases and J gave up 0 bases, with 5 bases separating them. Here the CDR3 reads CASSTSSYNEQFF. Here the CDR3 DNA reads TGTGCCAGCAGTACAAGCTCCTACAATGAGCAGTTCTTC.

This clone was recorded only once. This chain uses TRBV27 with TRBJ2-5, with a weak D call TRBD1 (6 bases). The CDR3 consists of 14 residues. V was trimmed by 2 bases and J by 0 bases, leaving 7 bases between them. CDR1 and CDR2 (germline): MNHEY, SMNVEV (reference sequence). The CDR3 loop reads CASSLQGYQETQYF. The DNA for the CDR3 is TGTGCCAGCAGTTTACAGGGGTACCAAGAGACCCAGTACTTC.

The rearrangement links TRBV4-1 to TRBJ1-5, with 7 bases matching TRBD1. The germline V gene has CDR1 MGHRA and CDR2 YSYEKL. The CDR3 is made up of 16 amino acids. V lost 1 base, J lost 7 bases, and 10 bases stayed unmatched. The CDR3 DNA sequence: TGCGCCAGCAGCCAAGTACCCCTGACAGGGAGGCAGCCCCAGCATTTT. This gives the protein CASSQVPLTGRQPQHF.

This sequence joins TRBV7-8 and TRBJ2-7; 9 nucleotides line up with TRBD1. V shed 8 bases and J 4 bases; nucleotides not matched to a gene: 9. The length of the CDR3 is 14 residues. Germline V gives CDR1 SGHVS, CDR2 FQNEAQ. CDR3 amino acids: CASRPRGQGYEQYF. Written as DNA, the CDR3 is TGTGCCAGCCGGCCCCGGGGACAGGGTTACGAGCAGTACTTC.

This chain links TRBV5-1 with TRBJ2-7; possibly TRBD1 for D (7 bases). The V end lost 4 bases, the J end lost 3 bases, and 14 bases lay between the germline ends. There are 14 residues in the CDR3. The germline V gene encodes CDR1 SGHRS and CDR2 YFSETQ. CDR3 bases: TGCGCCAGCAGCCCCACGCAGGGGGGCTACGAGCAGTACTTC. This sequence encodes CASSPTQGGYEQYF.

The chain couples TRBV6-2 or TRBV6-3 to TRBJ2-3, with TRBD2 matching over 10 bases. The germline V gene encodes CDR1 MNHEY and CDR2 SVGEGT. The junction had 12 bases not matched to a gene; V was cut back by 2 bases and J by 4 bases. The CDR3 has 18 residues. Written as DNA, the CDR3 is TGTGCCAGCAGTTACAGACCCTGGCTAGCGGGGGCCCCAGATACGCAGTATTTT. Translating gives CASSYRPWLAGAPDTQYF.

V usage is TRBV6-5 and J usage is TRBJ1-5; D uncertain. V lost 6 bases and J 7 bases, leaving 4 bases between the germline ends. Germline CDR1 is MNHEY and CDR2 is SVGAGI. The CDR3 sequence is 10 residues long. This chain's CDR3 is CASSRQPQHF. The CDR3, as DNA: TGTGCCAGCAGCAGACAGCCCCAGCATTTT.

This clone came up once. This chain links TRBV9 with TRBJ2-7; perhaps TRBD1 as D (6 bases). Germline CDR1 reads SGDLS; CDR2 reads YYNGEE. V gave up 2 bases and J gave up 6 bases, with 18 bases separating them. The CDR3 is 15 residues long. The CDR3 DNA sequence: TGTGCCAGCAGCGTTGACAGGCTAGAAGGGCGCGAGCAGTACTTC. This codes for CASSVDRLEGREQYF.

The gene calls are TRBV28 and TRBJ2-2; TRBD2 aligns across 11 bases. Trimming removed 2 bases from V and 2 bases from J; junction bases left unmatched: 7. Looked up from germline, CDR1 is MDHEN and CDR2 is SYDVKM. The CDR3 is 18 amino acids. The CDR3, as DNA: TGTGCCAGCAGTTTAGCGATAGCGGGGGGGTCTAACACCGGGGAGCTGTTTTTT. It is translated as CASSLAIAGGSNTGELFF.

In the case of this clone: Relative to the germline gene, one junction end is altered; a read error may explain this. The chain links TRBV7-8 to TRBJ2-3, with D possibly matching TRBD1 (6 bases). The CDR3 covers 16 residues. CDR1 and CDR2 (germline): SGHVS, FQNEAQ. DNA for the CDR3: TGTGCCAGCAGCCTCCCGCAGGGGCGATCGACAGGTACGCAGTATTTT. It specifies CASSLPQGRSTGTQYF.

The chain uses TRBV6-1 and TRBJ1-2; D not certain. Trimming stripped 3 bases from V and 5 bases from J, with 10 bases between. Germline values: CDR1 MNHNS, CDR2 SASEGT. This CDR3 is 13 amino acids long. The CDR3 is CASSDRTGYGYTF. Here the CDR3 DNA reads TGTGCCAGCAGTGACCGGACGGGGTATGGCTACACCTTC.

The chain links TRBV6-6 to TRBJ1-2, with 8 nucleotides matching TRBD1. Germline values: CDR1 MNHNY, CDR2 SVGAGI (reference sequence). The CDR3 has 14 amino acids. J gave up 8 bases and V 7 bases, and 12 bases lay outside the gene matches. As DNA, the CDR3 is TGTGCCAGCACCTTAGTGCAGGGGGCGGAAGGCTACACCTTC. Translating gives CASTLVQGAEGYTF.

The chain links TRBV5-1 to TRBJ2-3; tentatively, D is TRBD2 (6 bases). Germline V gene lookup returns CDR1 SGHRS and CDR2 YFSETQ. This CDR3 has 16 residues. Trimming removed 0 bases from V and 5 bases from J, with 16 bases in between. CDR3 sequence (DNA): TGCGCCAGCAGCTTGGAGGGACTCGGGGAGGTAGATACGCAGTATTTT. It encodes CASSLEGLGEVDTQYF.

This chain uses TRBV7-2 with TRBJ1-5; D unresolved. This CDR3 spans 13 amino acids. The germline V and J ends were trimmed by 5 bases and 5 bases, with 10 bases remaining between them. The germline V gene encodes CDR1 SGHTA and CDR2 FQGNSA. This CDR3 reads CASSMLADQPQHF. The DNA of the CDR3 is TGTGCCAGCAGCATGTTGGCGGATCAGCCCCAGCATTTT. The full variable domain, in which reference TRBV7-2 and TRBJ1-5 provide the parts outside the CDR3, is GAGVSQSPSNKVTEKGKDVELRCDPISGHTALYWYRQSLGQGLEFLIYFQGNSAPDKSGLPSDRFSAERTGGSVSTLTIQRTQQEDSAVYLCASSMLADQPQHFGDGTRLSIL.

The genes are TRBV3-1 (or the pseudogene TRBV3-2) and TRBJ2-2; 9 bases align to TRBD1. Germline CDR1 reads LGHDT; CDR2 reads YNNKEL (reference sequence). The J segment lost 4 bases and the V segment lost 0 bases, leaving 12 bases of the junction unmatched. The CDR3 loop spans 19 amino acids. CDR3 amino acids: CASSQEVDRGRWATGELFF. CDR3 nucleotides: TGTGCCAGCAGCCAAGAAGTGGACAGGGGACGATGGGCCACCGGGGAGCTGTTTTTT.

The J gene is TRBJ2-1, the V gene TRBV11-2; TRBD2 matches at 7 bases. Germline lookup yields CDR1 SGHAT and CDR2 FQNNGV. There are 16 residues in the CDR3. J lost 3 bases, V lost 2 bases, and 7 bases had no gene match. Here the CDR3 reads CASSLIASGVYNEQFF. The CDR3 DNA reads as TGTGCCAGCAGCTTAATCGCTAGCGGAGTCTACAATGAGCAGTTCTTC.

The chain carries TRBV6-6 and TRBJ1-4; TRBD1 matches at 7 bases. Germline CDR1 reads MNHNY; CDR2 reads SVGAGI (reference sequence). V lost 4 bases and J lost 8; bases outside the gene matches: 10. This CDR3 comprises 15 residues. The DNA for the CDR3 is TGTGCCAGCAGTTCACGGACAGGACGAGGGGAAAAACTGTTTTTT. The encoded protein is CASSSRTGRGEKLFF.

V gene TRBV3-1 (or the pseudogene TRBV3-2) combines with J gene TRBJ2-1; maybe TRBD1 (6 bases). Trimming cost V 5 bases and J 10 bases, with 15 bases left between them. CDR3 size: 13 residues. Germline V gene data show CDR1 as LGHDT and CDR2 as YNNKEL (reference sequence). The CDR3 loop is CASSTIPGEEQFF. In DNA form, the CDR3 reads TGTGCCAGCAGCACTATACCAGGGGAAGAGCAGTTCTTC.

This clone was detected only a few times. V gene TRBV9 combines with J gene TRBJ2-1, with TRBD2 matching 8 bases. The V segment lost 0 bases and the J segment 1 base; nucleotides outside the gene matches: 6. This CDR3 has 17 residues. The germline gives CDR1 SGDLS, CDR2 YYNGEE. The CDR3 here is CASSVGVAGSSYNEQFF. The CDR3 DNA is TGTGCCAGCAGCGTAGGGGTAGCGGGATCTTCCTACAATGAGCAGTTCTTC.

The chain recombines TRBV7-6 with TRBJ1-3; possibly TRBD1 for D (6 bases). Trimming cost V 4 bases and J 0 bases, with 13 bases left between them. Germline CDR1 reads SGHVS; CDR2 reads FNYEAQ. This CDR3 spans 16 amino acids. In DNA form, the CDR3 reads TGTGCCAGCAGCTCGACCACAGGGTACTCTGGAAACACCATATATTTT. This sequence encodes CASSSTTGYSGNTIYF.

The V gene is TRBV5-1, the J gene TRBJ1-1; D not certain. The CDR3 is 14 amino acids. In germline, CDR1 is SGHRS, CDR2 YFSETQ. Trimming took off 2 bases at V and 1 base at J, with 9 bases between the two ends. The CDR3 sequence: CASSFSRRNTEAFF. CDR3 nucleotide sequence: TGCGCCAGCAGCTTTTCTCGGAGGAACACTGAAGCTTTCTTT.

The chain links TRBV5-1 to TRBJ2-3; D possibly corresponds to TRBD1 (7 bases). Per germline, CDR1 SGHRS and CDR2 YFSETQ. The CDR3 runs to 14 residues. V was trimmed by 5 bases and J by 2 bases, leaving 12 bases between them. For the CDR3, the DNA is TGCGCCAGCAGACAGGGGACTGTCACAGATACGCAGTATTTT. Translated, it gives CASRQGTVTDTQYF.

This clone was seen a single time. The chain employs TRBV2 and TRBJ2-7, with a weak D call TRBD1 (5 bases). The V gene lost 10 bases and the J gene lost 0 bases, with 16 bases spanning the gap. The CDR3 length is 14 residues. Germline V lookup: CDR1 SNHLY, CDR2 FYNNEI. DNA of the CDR3: TGTGCCACCGCCCTGACGGACATCTCCTACGAGCAGTACTTC. It translates to CATALTDISYEQYF.

The rearrangement joins TRBV3-1 (or the pseudogene TRBV3-2) to TRBJ1-1, with D hard to call. Trimming took off 1 base at V and 2 bases at J, with 8 bases between the two ends. The germline gives CDR1 LGHDT, CDR2 YNNKEL (reference sequence). This CDR3 is built from 14 residues. DNA for the CDR3: TGTGCCAGCAGCCAAGTAGCTTCTAACACTGAAGCTTTCTTT. This translates into CASSQVASNTEAFF.

The chain couples TRBV24-1 to TRBJ2-3, with D maybe TRBD2 (5 bases). Per germline, CDR1 KGHDR and CDR2 SFDVKD. This CDR3 comprises 16 residues. V was cut by 4 bases and J by 1 base, with 14 bases left in between. Here the CDR3 reads CATSDRSRTGTDTQYF. The CDR3 DNA sequence: TGTGCCACCAGTGACCGCTCCCGGACTGGCACAGATACGCAGTATTTT.

The chain recombines TRBV2 with TRBJ2-7; 7 positions agree with TRBD1. In germline, CDR1 is SNHLY, CDR2 FYNNEI. The CDR3 is made up of 13 amino acids. The trim removed 5 bases at V and 2 bases at J, leaving 3 bases unmatched. The CDR3 here is CASSKGQTYEQYF. The CDR3 bases are TGTGCCAGCAGTAAGGGACAGACCTACGAGCAGTACTTC.

This clone has more than one count but fewer than ten. The rearrangement uses TRBV11-1 and TRBJ2-7, with 10 bases lining up with TRBD2. This CDR3 contains 15 residues. Germline CDR1 is SGHAT and CDR2 is FQDESV (reference sequence). The J segment lost 3 bases and the V segment lost 5 bases, leaving 7 bases of the junction unmatched. CDR3 in amino acids: CASSRKREGFYEQYF. CDR3 nucleotide sequence: TGTGCCAGCAGCCGTAAGCGGGAGGGGTTCTACGAGCAGTACTTC.

CDR3: CASSLKGGNGYTF. The DNA of the CDR3 is TGTGCCAGCAGTTTAAAAGGGGGAAACGGCTACACCTTC. The gene calls are TRBV27 and TRBJ1-2; D might be TRBD1 (6 bases). V was pared by 2 bases and J by 8 bases, with 12 bases between. This CDR3 region has 13 residues. CDR1 is MNHEY and CDR2 is SMNVEV in the germline V gene (reference sequence).

J is TRBJ1-5 and V is TRBV4-1; TRBD1 agrees at 7 bases. The CDR3 has 13 residues. Germline loops: CDR1 MGHRA, CDR2 YSYEKL. With 3 bases clipped from V and 7 bases from J, the junction kept 3 bases outside the gene matches. The CDR3: CASSHPTGQPQHF. The CDR3 DNA reads TGCGCCAGCAGCCACCCGACAGGGCAGCCCCAGCATTTT.